The source of this TCR beta chain is a study of T cells in Graves' hyperthyroidism and ophthalmopathy (dated by TCRdb to between 2019 and 2020). For the wider study: Peripheral blood was sampled at the time of initial diagnosis, prior to any treatment. A discovery cohort of roughly 100 patients, about 40 with Graves' ophthalmopathy and 57 with stable Graves' hyperthyroidism, was used to find distinguishing TCR V-J signatures. After sampling, hyperthyroidism patients received methimazole starting at 30 mg daily, and ophthalmopathy patients received high-dose intravenous methylprednisolone. The roughly 99 discovery patients were divided at random into training and test sets in a 7:3 ratio. Prospective prediction of ophthalmopathy was tested in an independent validation cohort consisting of some 20 hyperthyroidism patients and over 15 patients who later progressed to ophthalmopathy. In addition, the study compared T-cell repertoires in thyroid tissue and in blood from six Graves' hyperthyroidism patients. TCR Vbeta CDR3 sequencing of approximately 140 peripheral blood samples (under 45 ophthalmopathy, 75 to 85 hyperthyroidism and approximately 17 progressor patients) is reported in the paper. Overall study outcomes, separate from this receptor: In validation, the model predicted progression to ophthalmopathy with over 65% sensitivity and about 73% specificity, a median of around six months before onset. Blood samples also contained most of the expanded thyroid clonotypes (frequency above 0.001), which suggests that blood repertoires may reflect thyroid immune responses. A model built on a 13 V-J signature distinguished ophthalmopathy from stable hyperthyroidism, reaching 85% to 90% sensitivity and around 82% specificity in cross-validation and 80%/75% in testing. Sample size was not statistically predetermined, and blinding of investigators to group allocation was not performed.

Between the V and J ends, shortened by 6 bases and 3 bases respectively, the junction contains 11 bases. Counted from cysteine to phenylalanine, this CDR3 has 13 amino acids. Only the CDR3 DNA stays, 39 bases, in frame from base 1. CDR1 is given as MNHNS and CDR2 as SASEGT, both from the germline V gene. TCR beta CDR3 regions were amplified from RNA transcripts. For the first round of RT-PCR on the TCR CDR3, the HTBI primer set was used together with the Qiagen OneStep RT-PCR kit. The libraries were constructed in a second round of multiplex PCR and then size-selected and purified. Paired-end sequencing of the libraries was performed with 100 bp reads on an Illumina HiSeq2000. The original methods were these. Raw data were processed with SOAPnuke, discarding reads with adapters, uncalled bases, mean Phred below 15, or no exact constant-primer or identifier match. COPE v1.2.5 was used to merge high-quality paired reads, and clonotypes were defined as unique nucleotide sequences. MiTCR v1.1 was used to align the clonotypes against IMGT TRBV, TRBD and TRBJ reference segments. Only V-J combinations with frequency above 0.0001, covering roughly 99% of repertoires, were analysed. The TCS score was defined as the ratio of F50 (clonal expansion) to E x V (chaos), calculated using BLOSUM62-based TCRdist between CDR3 peptides within each V-J. Welch's t-statistics and random forest reduced roughly 500 V-J features to fewer than 15, which were used in a naive Bayes classifier (R e1071). TCRdb ran its own pipeline on the public reads, namely fastp trimming at Q25 and MiXCR clone calling, and kept in-frame beta chains. CDR3 protein duplicates are merged, each entry listing the most common genes and DNA. The V and J calls here are based on TCRdb, not the publication. This sample has about half a million distinct CDR3 sequences in its table, and 24% of those were observed once. The ten most abundant clones make up around 11% of the sample.

In the ophthalmopathy patients, disease was moderately to severely active, with a Clinical Activity Score of 3 or more, a NOSPECS grade of 4 or more, and a duration of less than 3 months. Any patient with an uncontrolled infection, another autoimmune disease, pregnancy or lactation was excluded. Diagnoses relied on clinical symptoms, serum thyroxine and TRAb, thyroid ultrasound and orbital computed tomography. PBMCs were isolated from approximately 10 ml of fresh peripheral blood by Ficoll-Paque density gradient centrifugation. Total RNA was extracted with Trizol reagent, and quality was checked on an Agilent 2100 Bioanalyzer. This clonotype turned up a few times. Its specific antigen is unknown. Base-call qualities are not available, and no considerably larger clone is one nucleotide away.

The chain was built from TRBV6-1 and TRBJ2-5; the D match is possibly TRBD1 or TRBD2, with 6 bases aligned in each. Sequenced input: blood. The sequence was collected from a woman in her 30s with Graves' ophthalmopathy. In nucleotide form, the sequence is TGTGCCAGCAGAAGGGGGGAAAAAGAGACCCAGTACTTC. Translated, this gives CASRRGEKETQYF.